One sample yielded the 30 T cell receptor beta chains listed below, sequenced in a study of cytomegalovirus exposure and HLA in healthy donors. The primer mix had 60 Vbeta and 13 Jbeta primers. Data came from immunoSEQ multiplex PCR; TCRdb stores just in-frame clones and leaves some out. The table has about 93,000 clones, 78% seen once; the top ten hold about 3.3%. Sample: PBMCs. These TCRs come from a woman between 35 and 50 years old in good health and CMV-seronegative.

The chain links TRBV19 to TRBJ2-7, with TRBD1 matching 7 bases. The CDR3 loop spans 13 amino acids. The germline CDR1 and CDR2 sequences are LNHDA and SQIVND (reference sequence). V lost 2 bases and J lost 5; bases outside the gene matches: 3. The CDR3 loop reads CASSIWQGDEQYF. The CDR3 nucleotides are TGTGCCAGTAGTATATGGCAGGGGGACGAGCAGTACTTC.

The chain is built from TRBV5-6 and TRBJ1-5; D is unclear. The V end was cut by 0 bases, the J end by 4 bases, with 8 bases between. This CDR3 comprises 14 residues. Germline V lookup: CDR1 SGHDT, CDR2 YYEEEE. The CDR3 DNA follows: TGTGCCAGCAGCTTGGAACGGACTAATCAGCCCCAGCATTTT. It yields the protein CASSLERTNQPQHF.

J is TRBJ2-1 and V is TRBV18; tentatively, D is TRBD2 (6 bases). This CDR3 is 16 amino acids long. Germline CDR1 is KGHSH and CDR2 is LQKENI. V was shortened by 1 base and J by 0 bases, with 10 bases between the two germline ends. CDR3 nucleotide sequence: TGTGCCAGCTCACCACGCACTAGCCACTCCTACAATGAGCAGTTCTTC. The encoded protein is CASSPRTSHSYNEQFF.

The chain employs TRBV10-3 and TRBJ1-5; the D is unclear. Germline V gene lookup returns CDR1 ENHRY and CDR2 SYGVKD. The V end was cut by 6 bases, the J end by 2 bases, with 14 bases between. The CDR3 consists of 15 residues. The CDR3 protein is CAISEGRDGNQPQHF. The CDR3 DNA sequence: TGTGCCATCAGCGAAGGGAGGGATGGCAATCAGCCCCAGCATTTT.

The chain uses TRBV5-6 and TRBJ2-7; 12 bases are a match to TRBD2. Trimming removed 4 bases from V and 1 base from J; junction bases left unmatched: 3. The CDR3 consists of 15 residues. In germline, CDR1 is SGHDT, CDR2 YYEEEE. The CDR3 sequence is CASSRGTSGSYEQYF. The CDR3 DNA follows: TGTGCCAGCAGCCGGGGGACTAGCGGGTCCTACGAGCAGTACTTC.

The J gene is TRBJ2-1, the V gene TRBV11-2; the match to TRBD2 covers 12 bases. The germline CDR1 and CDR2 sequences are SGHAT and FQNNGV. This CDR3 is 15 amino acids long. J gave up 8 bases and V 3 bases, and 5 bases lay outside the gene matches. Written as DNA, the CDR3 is TGTGCCAGCAGCTTTACGACTAGCGGGAGCCATGAGCAGTTCTTC. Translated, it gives CASSFTTSGSHEQFF.

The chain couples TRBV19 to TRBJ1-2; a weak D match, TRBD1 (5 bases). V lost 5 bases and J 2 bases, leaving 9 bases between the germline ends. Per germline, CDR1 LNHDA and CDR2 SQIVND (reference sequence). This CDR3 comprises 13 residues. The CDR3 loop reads CASSARGNYGYTF. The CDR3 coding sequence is TGTGCCAGTAGTGCCCGGGGGAACTATGGCTACACCTTC.

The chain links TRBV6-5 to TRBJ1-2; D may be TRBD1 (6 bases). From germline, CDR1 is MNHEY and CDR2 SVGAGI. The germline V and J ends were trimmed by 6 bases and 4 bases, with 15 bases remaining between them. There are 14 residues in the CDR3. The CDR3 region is CASSRNGGAYGYTF. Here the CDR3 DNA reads TGTGCCAGCAGCCGAAATGGGGGGGCCTATGGCTACACCTTC.

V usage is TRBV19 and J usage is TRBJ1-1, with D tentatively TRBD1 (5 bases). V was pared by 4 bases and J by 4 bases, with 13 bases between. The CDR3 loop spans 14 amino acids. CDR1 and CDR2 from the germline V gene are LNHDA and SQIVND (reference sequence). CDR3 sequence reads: CASSSFGGITEAFF. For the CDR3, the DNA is TGTGCCAGTAGTAGTTTCGGGGGTATCACTGAAGCTTTCTTT.

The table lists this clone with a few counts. CDR3 nucleotides: TGTGCCAGCAGTTCCCGGGGAGGGCGAGATACGCAGTATTTT. Protein sequence: CASSSRGGRDTQYF. This sequence joins TRBV6-1 and TRBJ2-3; the match to TRBD2 covers 7 bases. The CDR3 sequence is 14 residues long. V lost 5 bases to trimming and J lost 5 bases; unmatched junction nucleotides: 7. Germline loops: CDR1 MNHNS, CDR2 SASEGT.

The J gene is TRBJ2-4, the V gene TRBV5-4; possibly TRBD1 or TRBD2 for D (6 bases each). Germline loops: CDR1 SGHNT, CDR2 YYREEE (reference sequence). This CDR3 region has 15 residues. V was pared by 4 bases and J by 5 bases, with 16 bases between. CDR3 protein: CASSLEGVAQNIQYF. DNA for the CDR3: TGTGCCAGCAGCCTGGAGGGGGTCGCCCAAAACATTCAGTACTTC.

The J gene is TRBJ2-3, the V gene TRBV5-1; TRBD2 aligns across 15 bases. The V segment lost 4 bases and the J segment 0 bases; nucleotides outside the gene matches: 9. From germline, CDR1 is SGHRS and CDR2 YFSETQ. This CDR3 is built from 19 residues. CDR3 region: CASSPLGLAGGGSTDTQYF. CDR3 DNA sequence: TGCGCCAGCAGCCCGCTGGGACTAGCGGGAGGTGGGAGCACAGATACGCAGTATTTT.

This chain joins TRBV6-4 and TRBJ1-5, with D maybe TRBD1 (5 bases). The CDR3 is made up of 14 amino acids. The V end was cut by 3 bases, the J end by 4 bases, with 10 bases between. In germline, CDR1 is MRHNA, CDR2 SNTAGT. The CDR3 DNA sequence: TGTGCCAGCAGTGAAGGGGCAGAAAATCAGCCCCAGCATTTT. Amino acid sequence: CASSEGAENQPQHF.

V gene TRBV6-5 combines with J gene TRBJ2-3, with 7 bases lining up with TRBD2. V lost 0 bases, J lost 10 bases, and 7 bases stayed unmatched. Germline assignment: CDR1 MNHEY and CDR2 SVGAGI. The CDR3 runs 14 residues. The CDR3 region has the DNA TGTGCCAGCAGTTACTCGCCTGCGGGAGCAGCGCAGTATTTT. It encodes CASSYSPAGAAQYF.

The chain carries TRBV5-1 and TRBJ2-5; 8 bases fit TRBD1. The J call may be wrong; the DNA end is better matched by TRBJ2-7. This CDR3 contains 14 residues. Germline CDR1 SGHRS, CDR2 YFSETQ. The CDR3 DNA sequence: TGCGCCAGCAGCCTAGGACAGGGTCCTCACGAGCAGTACTTC. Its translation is CASSLGQGPHEQYF.

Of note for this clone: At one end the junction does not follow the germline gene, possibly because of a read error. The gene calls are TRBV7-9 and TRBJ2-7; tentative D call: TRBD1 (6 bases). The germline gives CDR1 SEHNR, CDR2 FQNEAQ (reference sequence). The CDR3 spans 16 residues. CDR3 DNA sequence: TGTTCCAGCAGCGCACGAGGACAGTCGATTTCCTACGAGCAGTACTTC. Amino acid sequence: CSSSARGQSISYEQYF. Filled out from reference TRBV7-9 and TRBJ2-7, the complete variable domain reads DTGVSQNPRHKITKRGQNVTFRCDPISEHNRLYWYRQTLGQGPEFLTYFQNEAQLEKSRLLSDRFSAERPKGSFSTLEIQRTEQGDSAMYLCSSSARGQSISYEQYFGPGTRLTVT.

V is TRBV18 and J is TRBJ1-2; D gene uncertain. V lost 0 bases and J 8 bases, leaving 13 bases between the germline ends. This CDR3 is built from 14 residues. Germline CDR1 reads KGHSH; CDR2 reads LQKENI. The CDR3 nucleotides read TGTGCCAGCTCACCACCGTCCAAAATACAGGGCTACACCTTC. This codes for CASSPPSKIQGYTF.

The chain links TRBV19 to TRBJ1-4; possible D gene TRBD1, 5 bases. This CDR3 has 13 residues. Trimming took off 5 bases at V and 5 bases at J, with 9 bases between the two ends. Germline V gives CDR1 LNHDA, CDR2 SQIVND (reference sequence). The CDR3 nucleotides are TGTGCCAGTAGTGTGACAGTGAATGAAAAACTGTTTTTT. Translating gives CASSVTVNEKLFF.

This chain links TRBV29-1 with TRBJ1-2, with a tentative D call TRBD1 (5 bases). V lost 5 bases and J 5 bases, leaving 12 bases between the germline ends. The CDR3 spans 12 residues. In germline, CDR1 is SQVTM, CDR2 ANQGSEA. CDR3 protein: CSVLRRDYGYTF. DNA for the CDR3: TGCAGCGTTCTTCGCAGGGATTATGGCTACACCTTC.

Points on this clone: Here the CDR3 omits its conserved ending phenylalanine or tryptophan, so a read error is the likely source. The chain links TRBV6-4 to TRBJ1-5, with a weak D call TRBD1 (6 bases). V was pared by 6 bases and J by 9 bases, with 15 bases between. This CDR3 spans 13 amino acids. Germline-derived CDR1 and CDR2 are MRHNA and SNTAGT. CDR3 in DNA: TGTGCCAGCAGCCGCAATCCGGACAGGCCCCAGCATGTT. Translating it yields CASSRNPDRPQHV.

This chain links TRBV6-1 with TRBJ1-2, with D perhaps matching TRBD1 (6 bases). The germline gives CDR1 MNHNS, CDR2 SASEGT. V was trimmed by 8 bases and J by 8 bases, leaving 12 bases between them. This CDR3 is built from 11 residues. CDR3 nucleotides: TGTGCCAGCGAAGGGGGTAGGGGCTACACCTTC. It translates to CASEGGRGYTF.

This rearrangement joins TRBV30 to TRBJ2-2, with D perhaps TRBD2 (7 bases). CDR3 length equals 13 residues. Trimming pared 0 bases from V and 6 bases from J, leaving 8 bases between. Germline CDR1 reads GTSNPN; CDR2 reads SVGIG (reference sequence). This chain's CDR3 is CAWSVGGAGELFF. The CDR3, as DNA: TGTGCCTGGAGTGTAGGGGGGGCCGGGGAGCTGTTTTTT.

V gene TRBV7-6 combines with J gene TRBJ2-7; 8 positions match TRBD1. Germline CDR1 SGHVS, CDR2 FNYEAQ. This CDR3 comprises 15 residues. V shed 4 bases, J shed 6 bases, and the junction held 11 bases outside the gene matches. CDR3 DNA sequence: TGTGCCAGCAGCTCCTCCGGAACAGGGGGTTGCGAGCAGTACTTC. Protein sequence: CASSSSGTGGCEQYF. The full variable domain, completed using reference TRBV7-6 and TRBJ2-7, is GAGVSQSPRYKVTKRGQDVALRCDPISGHVSLYWYRQALGQGPEFLTYFNYEAQQDKSGLPNDRFSAERPEGSISTLTIQRTEQRDSAMYRCASSSSGTGGCEQYFGPGTRLTVT.

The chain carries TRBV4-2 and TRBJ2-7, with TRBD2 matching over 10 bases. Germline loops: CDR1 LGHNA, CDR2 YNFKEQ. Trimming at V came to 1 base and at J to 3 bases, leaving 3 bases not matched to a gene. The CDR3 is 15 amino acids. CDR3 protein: CASSQGLAGDYEQYF. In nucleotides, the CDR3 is TGTGCCAGCAGCCAAGGCCTAGCGGGAGACTACGAGCAGTACTTC.

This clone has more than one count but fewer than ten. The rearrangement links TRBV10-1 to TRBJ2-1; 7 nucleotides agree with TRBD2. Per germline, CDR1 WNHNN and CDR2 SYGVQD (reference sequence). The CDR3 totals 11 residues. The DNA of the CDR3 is TGCGGGCGGGGGAGGTACAATGAGCAGTTCTTC. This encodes CGRGRYNEQFF.

The CDR3 DNA follows: TGTGCCATCCGGGAGGAAGAGACCCAGTACTTC. Translating gives CAIREEETQYF. This rearrangement joins TRBV28 to TRBJ2-7; 7 bases line up with TRBD2. Matching the DNA end better, TRBJ2-5 makes the J call doubtful. This CDR3 contains 11 residues. Germline CDR1 is MDHEN and CDR2 is SYDVKM.

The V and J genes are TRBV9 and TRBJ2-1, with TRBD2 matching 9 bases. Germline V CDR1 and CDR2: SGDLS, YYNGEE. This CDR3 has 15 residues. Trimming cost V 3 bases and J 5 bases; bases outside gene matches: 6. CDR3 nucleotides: TGTGCCAGCAGCGCCGGACTAGCGAGTGACAATGAGCAGTTCTTC. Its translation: CASSAGLASDNEQFF.

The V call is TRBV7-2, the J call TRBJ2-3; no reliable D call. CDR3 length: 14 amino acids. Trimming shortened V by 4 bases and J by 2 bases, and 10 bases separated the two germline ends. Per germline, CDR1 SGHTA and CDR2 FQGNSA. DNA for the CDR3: TGTGCCAGCAGCTCACCAGTCCCCACAGATACGCAGTATTTT. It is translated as CASSSPVPTDTQYF.

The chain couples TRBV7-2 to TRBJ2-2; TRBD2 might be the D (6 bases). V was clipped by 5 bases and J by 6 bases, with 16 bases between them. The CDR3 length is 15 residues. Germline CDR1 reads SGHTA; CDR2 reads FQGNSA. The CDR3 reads CASSLPRRGSGELFF. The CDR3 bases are TGTGCCAGCAGCCTACCCCGCCGGGGGTCCGGGGAGCTGTTTTTT. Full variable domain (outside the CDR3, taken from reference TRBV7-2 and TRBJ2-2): GAGVSQSPSNKVTEKGKDVELRCDPISGHTALYWYRQSLGQGLEFLIYFQGNSAPDKSGLPSDRFSAERTGGSVSTLTIQRTQQEDSAVYLCASSLPRRGSGELFFGEGSRLTVL.

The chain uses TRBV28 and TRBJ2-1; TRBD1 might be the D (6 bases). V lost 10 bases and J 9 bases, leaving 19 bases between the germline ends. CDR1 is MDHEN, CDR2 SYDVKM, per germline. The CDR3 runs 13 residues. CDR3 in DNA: TGTGCCATCCGGCACCAGGGGATCATTGAGCAGTTCTTC. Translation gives CAIRHQGIIEQFF.